This TCR beta chain was identified in a study of blood T cells in healthy people across ages. A sample-barcoded 5' primer and a J-beta primer mix were used in a second PCR of roughly 7 to 12 cycles. Each CDR3 protein gets one entry after TCRdb re-called the 5' RACE reads with MiXCR. The sample consists of about 620,000 distinct CDR3 sequences, about 21% of them appearing once. This CDR3 comprises 15 residues. Germline V CDR1 and CDR2: SGDLS, YYNGEE. This sequence was found in a man aged 65 to 79 in good health. V gene TRBV9 combines with J gene TRBJ2-5, with a tentative D call TRBD2 (6 bases). The DNA end favors TRBJ2-1, so the J call may be wrong. Sequencing was carried out using blood. The CDR3 region has the DNA TGTGCCAGCAGCGGAAATAGCGGAATCGACAATGAGCAGTTCTTC. Protein product: CASSGNSGIDNEQFF.